This T cell receptor (beta chain) is drawn from a study of response to subunit inactivated influenza vaccine. The study, taken as a whole, reports: Authors suggested that a seasonal influenza vaccination recruits few new T cells each time.

The CDR3 runs 16 residues. The V segment lost 5 bases and the J segment 7 bases; nucleotides outside the gene matches: 14. Germline lookup yields CDR1 SGHTA and CDR2 FQGNSA. As concerns this clonotype: Antigen specificity is unknown.

One entry per CDR3 protein, called by TCRdb with MiXCR from the RT-PCR reads. The table includes roughly 700,000 distinct CDR3 sequences, around 14% detected once. The sequence came from a man in his fifties who received an inactivated influenza vaccine. The chain uses TRBV7-2 and TRBJ2-1, with 7 nucleotides matching TRBD2. Sequenced material: PBMCs from blood, taken around 14 days before vaccination. CDR3 residues: CASSPFREAPRNEQFF. The CDR3 region has the DNA TGTGCCAGCAGCCCCTTCCGGGAGGCCCCTCGGAATGAGCAGTTCTTC.